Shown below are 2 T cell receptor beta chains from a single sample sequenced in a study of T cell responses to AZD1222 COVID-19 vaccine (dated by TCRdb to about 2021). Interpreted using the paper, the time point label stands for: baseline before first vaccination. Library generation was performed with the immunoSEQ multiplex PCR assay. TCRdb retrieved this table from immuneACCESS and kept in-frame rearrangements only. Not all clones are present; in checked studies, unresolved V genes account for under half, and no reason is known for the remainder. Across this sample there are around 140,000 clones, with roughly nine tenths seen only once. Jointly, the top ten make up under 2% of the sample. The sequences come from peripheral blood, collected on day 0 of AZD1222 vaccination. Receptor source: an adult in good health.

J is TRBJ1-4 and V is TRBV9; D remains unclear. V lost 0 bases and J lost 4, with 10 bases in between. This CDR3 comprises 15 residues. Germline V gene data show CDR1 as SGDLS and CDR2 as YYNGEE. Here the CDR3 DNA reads TGTGCCAGCAGCGTAGATGAGGGCCTTAATGAAAAACTGTTTTTT. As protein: CASSVDEGLNEKLFF.

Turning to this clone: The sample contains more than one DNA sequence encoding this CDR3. The CDR3 loop is CATSGTGELFF. CDR3 DNA: TGTGCCACCAGCGGCACAGGGGAGCTGTTTTTT. The chain couples TRBV15 to TRBJ2-2; D unresolved. Trimming pared 5 bases from V and 8 bases from J, leaving 6 bases between. Germline V CDR1 and CDR2: LNHNV, YYDKDF (reference sequence). CDR3 size: 11 residues.